This TCR beta chain was profiled in a study of CD8+ T cells in alopecia areata. Points from the study as a whole: Sharing of TCRs across patients appeared less clear than in mice, possibly for HLA-related reasons. Lesional scalp, especially alopecia totalis/universalis, showed higher clonality than normal scalp. Scalp specimens additionally yield sequences from normal skin's resident alphabeta T cells.

This clone was counted a few times. What it binds is unknown. The sample contains more than one DNA sequence encoding this CDR3. In each case, RNA was isolated and then reverse transcribed into cDNA as the sequencing template. Only in-frame clones appear in the TCRdb table, and some are missing; sequencing was by immunoSEQ multiplex PCR. This sample has around 82,000 clones, with 51% found just once. Alopecia areata patients provided lesional scalp punch biopsies and peripheral blood, both collected for the study. This sequence was found in a human donor with alopecia areata. The sequencing sample was made of NKG2D-high CD8+ T cells sorted from blood.

In DNA form, the CDR3 reads TGCAGCGTTGCAGTCCGGGGTTACGAGCAGTACTTC. It yields the protein CSVAVRGYEQYF. V and J are TRBV29-1 and TRBJ2-7, with D possibly matching TRBD2 (5 bases). With 4 bases removed from V and 4 bases from J, the gap between germline ends came to 11 bases. Per the germline V gene, CDR1 is SQVTM and CDR2 is ANQGSEA. The CDR3 sequence is 12 residues long.